This T cell receptor (beta chain) was captured by sequencing in a study of cytomegalovirus exposure and HLA in healthy donors. About the study: About 85 million unique TCRs from HLA-typed donors were held in an early release of data.

About this clone: Antigen unknown.

The PCR contained 60 Vbeta and 13 Jbeta primers. Using immunoSEQ multiplex PCR, the repertoire was profiled, and TCRdb retains in-frame clones only, with some absent. The table has 63,000 or so clones, roughly 77% seen once. Study observations and caveats: A later analysis reportedly identified an Asian-associated ancestry cluster as carrying fewer N-insertions than the approximately 620-donor mean. The authors confirmed in vitro that a few CMV-associated chains were specific for CMV antigens.

The CDR3 spans 14 residues. Trimming pared 4 bases from V and 2 bases from J, leaving 12 bases between. Germline V gene sequence: CDR1 MNHNS, CDR2 SASEGT. Material: PBMCs. This TCR came from a woman in her thirties in good health and CMV-seronegative. The rearrangement uses TRBV6-1 and TRBJ2-7; D is perhaps TRBD1 (6 bases). The CDR3 loop is CASSGRGSTYEQYF. In DNA, the CDR3 is TGTGCCAGCAGTGGCAGGGGAAGTACCTACGAGCAGTACTTC.